The sequence of this TCR beta chain was determined in a study of shared clonotypes between healthy human individuals. The data were produced by immunoSEQ multiplex PCR, yet TCRdb's version contains in-frame clones alone and is incomplete. The data hold 400,000 or so clones, with roughly 96% observed a single time. Germline CDR1 is SQVTM and CDR2 is ANQGSEA. CDR3 length: 12 amino acids. Unmatched junction bases numbered 2, after V lost 6 bases and J lost 1 base. This clone was recorded only once. This specimen includes other DNA sequences encoding the same CDR3. Sequencing was done on a sample of memory CD8+ T cells sorted from blood. Subset meaning: CD45RO+ cells pooled with CCR7-negative TemRA cells. The V call is TRBV29-1, the J call TRBJ2-5; 7 bases match TRBD2. This receptor was taken from a man under 40 in good health. The CDR3 DNA follows: TGCAGCGTCTCGGGAGGCCAAGAGACCCAGTACTTC. This translates into CSVSGGQETQYF. Using reference TRBV29-1 and TRBJ2-5 for the parts outside the CDR3, the full variable domain is SAVISQKPSRDICQRGTSLTIQCQVDSQVTMMFWYRQQPGQSLTLIATANQGSEATYESGFVIDKFPISRPNLTFSTLTVSNMSPEDSSIYLCSVSGGQETQYFGPGTRLLVL.